A selection of T cell receptor beta chains follows, all from one sample in a study of blood T cells in healthy people across ages. Using its own MiXCR run on the 5' RACE reads, TCRdb lists one record per CDR3 protein. The sample has about 730,000 distinct CDR3 sequences; about 42% are singletons. The sequenced sample consisted of blood. These receptors were taken from an older woman in good health. CDR3s include the opening cysteine and the closing phenylalanine or tryptophan. D genes are given only for firm matches. Expanded clones are given a class, and other clones once, few, many or no size at all.

DNA: TGTGCCAGCAGCCAAGACACGGCGGGAGGGGGGCGCACAGATACGCAGTATTTT
CDR3: CASSQDTAGGGRTDTQYF
J: TRBJ2-3
D: TRBD2
V: TRBV4-2
size: -

DNA: TGTGCCAGCAGGTCGAACCTCGGGACTTTCGAGCAGTACTTC
CDR3: CASRSNLGTFEQYF
J: TRBJ2-7
D: -
V: TRBV7-3
size: -

DNA: TGTGTCTGCAGCTCAAGACAGGGGCTAGTTCCCCTAGCCAAAAACATTCAGTACTTC
CDR3: CVCSSRQGLVPLAKNIQYF
J: TRBJ2-4
D: -
V: TRBV12-1
size: -

DNA: TGTGCCAGCAGTTTGGTCCGGGAAACCTACGAGCAGTACTTC
CDR3: CASSLVRETYEQYF
J: TRBJ2-7
D: -
V: TRBV27
size: -

DNA: TGTGCCAGCAGGCCCATACAGGGACCCACTGAAGCTTTCTTT
CDR3: CASRPIQGPTEAFF
J: TRBJ1-1
D: -
V: TRBV12-3/TRBV12-4
size: few

DNA: TGCGCCAGCAGCACCTCGGGCGGGGGTCGGAATGAGCAGTACTTC
CDR3: CASSTSGGGRNEQYF
J: TRBJ2-7
D: TRBD2
V: TRBV5-1
size: few

DNA: TGCGCCAGCAGCCCGCGGACGGGGAACACTGAAGCTTTCTTT
CDR3: CASSPRTGNTEAFF
J: TRBJ1-1
D: -
V: TRBV27
size: many

DNA: TGTGCCATCAGTGGGCAGGGTGTCGAGCAGTACTTC
CDR3: CAISGQGVEQYF
J: TRBJ2-7
D: -
V: TRBV10-3
size: -

DNA: TGTGCCAGCAGTCCAGGGGTGAGGGAGCAGTACTTC
CDR3: CASSPGVREQYF
J: TRBJ2-7
D: -
V: TRBV12-3/TRBV12-4
size: -

DNA: TGTGCCAGCAGTGTAGGGCGTCCCTACGAGCAGTACTTC
CDR3: CASSVGRPYEQYF
J: TRBJ2-7
D: -
V: TRBV28
size: -